This is a list of T cell receptor beta chains from one sample in a study of cytomegalovirus exposure and HLA in healthy donors. The protocol was immunoSEQ multiplex PCR, while the TCRdb copy is restricted to in-frame clones and leaves out a portion. The data show about 200,000 clones, roughly 91% seen once. Sequencing used PBMCs. The source is a woman younger than 35 in good health and CMV-seropositive. Each CDR3 is given with its conserved first and last residue. D genes are given only for firm matches. Clone size is given for some rows only: seen once, a few or many times, or a class if the clone is expanded.

V gene,clone size,J gene,D gene,CDR3 protein,CDR3 DNA
TRBV5-4,-,TRBJ2-5,-,CASSFNTQETQYF,TGTGCCAGCAGCTTCAACACGCAAGAGACCCAGTACTTC
TRBV29-1,-,TRBJ2-7,-,CSVARAGQTTEQYF,TGCAGCGTTGCCCGGGCGGGACAGACTACGGAGCAGTACTTC
TRBV28,-,TRBJ1-3,TRBD1,CASSLRGQGTPEVGNTIYF,TGTGCCAGCAGTTTGAGGGGACAGGGGACGCCGGAGGTTGGAAACACCATATATTTT
TRBV30,few,TRBJ1-2,-,CAWALQGLGYTF,TGTGCCTGGGCACTACAGGGATTGGGCTACACCTTC
TRBV27,-,TRBJ1-4,-,CASSLMGGNEKLFF,TGTGCCAGCAGTTTGATGGGGGGTAATGAAAAACTGTTTTTT
TRBV5-4,-,TRBJ2-7,-,CASSFIGFEQYF,TGTGCCAGCAGCTTTATCGGGTTCGAGCAGTACTTC
TRBV28,-,TRBJ1-1,-,CASSLQTGLNTEAFF,TGTGCCAGCAGTTTACAGACAGGTCTGAACACTGAAGCTTTCTTT
TRBV7-8,-,TRBJ2-7,TRBD2,CASSPVLAETYEQYF,TGTGCCAGCAGCCCCGTTCTAGCGGAAACTTACGAGCAGTACTTC
TRBV7-9,few,TRBJ1-2,-,CASSPSLGGYTF,TGTGCCAGCAGCCCATCTCTGGGCGGCTACACCTTC
TRBV18,-,TRBJ2-1,-,CASSPRHLDEQFF,TGTGCCAGCTCACCGAGACATCTCGATGAGCAGTTCTTC
TRBV28,-,TRBJ1-5,-,CASSLGQINQPQHF,TGTGCCAGCAGTCTCGGACAGATCAATCAGCCCCAGCATTTT
TRBV30,-,TRBJ1-2,TRBD1,CAWIGDRIASHYGYTF,TGTGCCTGGATCGGGGACAGAATAGCTTCTCACTATGGCTACACCTTC
TRBV19,-,TRBJ1-1,-,CASSIGRGNTEAFF,TGTGCCAGTAGTATAGGCAGGGGCAACACTGAAGCTTTCTTT
TRBV7-9,-,TRBJ1-3,-,CASSYRAGNTIYF,TGTGCCAGCAGTTACAGGGCTGGAAACACCATATATTTT
TRBV4-2,-,TRBJ2-4,TRBD2,CASSHRLAGGYDVTLAKNIQYF,TGTGCCAGCAGCCACCGACTAGCGGGAGGGTATGATGTTACACTAGCCAAAAACATTCAGTACTTC
TRBV5-1,-,TRBJ2-5,-,CASAPPTGQETQYF,TGCGCCAGCGCCCCCCCGACAGGACAAGAGACCCAGTACTTC
TRBV7-7,-,TRBJ1-5,TRBD1,CASRTDRWGNQPQHF,TGTGCTAGCAGGACGGACAGGTGGGGCAATCAGCCCCAGCATTTT
TRBV10-3,-,TRBJ2-1,-,CAISDVLGFNEQFF,TGTGCCATCAGTGACGTTCTAGGATTCAATGAGCAGTTCTTC
TRBV7-8,-,TRBJ1-1,TRBD1,CASSSTGVNTEAFF,TGTGCCAGCAGCTCTACAGGGGTCAACACTGAAGCTTTCTTT
TRBV7-9,few,TRBJ2-5,-,CASSLFGVGVETQYF,TGTGCCAGCAGCTTATTCGGAGTGGGAGTGGAGACCCAGTACTTC
TRBV6-6,-,TRBJ1-5,-,CASSYSPHQPQHF,TGTGCCAGCAGTTACTCCCCTCATCAGCCCCAGCATTTT
TRBV11-2,-,TRBJ2-7,TRBD1,CASSLEQGNYEQYF,TGTGCCAGCAGCTTAGAACAGGGGAACTACGAGCAGTACTTC
TRBV7-9,-,TRBJ1-1,-,CASSPVQNTEAFF,TGTGCCAGCAGCCCAGTACAGAACACTGAAGCTTTCTTT
TRBV10-3,once,TRBJ2-3,TRBD2,CAISPTSGRDTQYF,TGTGCCATCAGTCCGACTAGCGGGAGGGATACGCAGTATTTT
TRBV11-3,-,TRBJ1-2,-,CASSFRGATVYGYTF,TGTGCCAGCAGCTTTCGGGGGGCGACCGTTTATGGCTACACCTTC
TRBV28,-,TRBJ2-7,TRBD2,CASSPPGTSHFDEQYF,TGTGCCAGCAGTCCACCCGGGACTAGTCATTTCGACGAGCAGTACTTC
TRBV29-1,-,TRBJ1-1,-,CSVDGQPPGETEAFF,TGCAGCGTTGACGGGCAGCCCCCCGGGGAAACTGAAGCTTTCTTT
TRBV27,once,TRBJ2-3,TRBD2,CASSLWYSGMGRDPDTQYF,TGTGCCAGCAGTTTATGGTATTCGGGGATGGGGAGGGACCCAGATACGCAGTATTTT
TRBV4-2,-,TRBJ2-6,-,CASSQDNSGANVLTF,TGTGCCAGCAGCCAAGACAACTCTGGGGCCAACGTCCTGACTTTC
TRBV13,few,TRBJ1-1,-,CASSLNTEAFF,TGTGCCAGCAGTCTCAACACTGAAGCTTTCTTT
TRBV7-3,-,TRBJ2-7,TRBD2,CASSFSAGDYEQYF,TGTGCCAGCAGCTTCTCAGCGGGGGACTACGAGCAGTACTTC
TRBV5-3,-,TRBJ1-4,TRBD1,CARSSEQGKNEKLFF,TGTGCCAGAAGCAGCGAACAGGGGAAAAATGAAAAACTGTTTTTT
TRBV9,-,TRBJ2-7,TRBD1,CASSVTTGGIYEQYF,TGTGCCAGCAGCGTTACAACAGGGGGCATCTACGAGCAGTACTTC
TRBV10-1,once,TRBJ2-7,-,CASSESIASYEQYF,TGCGCCAGCAGTGAGTCGATAGCCTCCTACGAGCAGTACTTC